This paragraph covers one TCR beta chain sequence. Profiled with immunoSEQ multiplex PCR; TCRdb holds only in-frame clones, not every one. The sample records about 180,000 clones, 86% being singletons. This specimen comes from a study of blood T cell repertoires in COVID-19. For the study at large: Specimens from acute and convalescent COVID-19 originated in the United States, Italy and Spain. PBMCs, B-cell-depleted T cells, or T cells were the source of the cDNA or gDNA that made up the material.

This CDR3 region has 12 residues. Trimming cost V 0 bases and J 7 bases, with 7 bases left between them. Per the germline V gene, CDR1 is GTSNPN and CDR2 is SVGIG (reference sequence). The receptor comes from a woman under 40 with active or convalescent COVID-19. The sequenced material came from peripheral blood. The chain couples TRBV30 to TRBJ1-5; D is undetermined. Here the CDR3 reads CAWSVVRQPQHF. Here the CDR3 DNA reads TGTGCCTGGAGTGTAGTGCGGCAGCCCCAGCATTTT.